These T cell receptor beta chains were read from a single sample in a study of response to subunit inactivated influenza vaccine. TCRdb re-called the RT-PCR reads through MiXCR, storing one row per CDR3 protein. The table shows approximately 200,000 distinct CDR3 sequences, with 13% to 15% occurring only once. The material was CD8+ T cells sorted from PBMCs, obtained 5 days after vaccination. The receptors come from a man aged 50-60 years who received an inactivated influenza vaccine. Each CDR3 is given with its conserved first and last residue. The order of the fields is D gene, J gene, V gene, CDR3 length, clone size, CDR3 protein, CDR3 DNA. D genes are given only for firm matches. Rows give clone size only sometimes, using once, few, many, or a class for an expanded clone.

D gene: TRBD2; J gene: TRBJ2-5; V gene: TRBV29-1; CDR3 length: 16; clone size: .; CDR3 protein: CSVEDLASGGQETQYF; CDR3 DNA: TGCAGCGTTGAAGACCTAGCTAGCGGGGGCCAAGAGACCCAGTACTTC
D gene: TRBD2; J gene: TRBJ2-1; V gene: TRBV27; CDR3 length: 15; clone size: .; CDR3 protein: CASSFQTSGGNEQFF; CDR3 DNA: TGTGCCAGCAGTTTTCAGACTAGCGGGGGTAATGAGCAGTTCTTC
D gene: .; J gene: TRBJ2-7; V gene: TRBV15; CDR3 length: 13; clone size: few; CDR3 protein: CATSRTGTSEQYF; CDR3 DNA: TGTGCCACCAGCAGAACAGGGACGAGCGAGCAGTACTTC
D gene: .; J gene: TRBJ2-7; V gene: TRBV4-1; CDR3 length: 15; clone size: many; CDR3 protein: CASSQGDRFSYEQYF; CDR3 DNA: TGCGCCAGCAGCCAAGGAGACAGGTTCTCCTACGAGCAGTACTTC
D gene: TRBD2; J gene: TRBJ2-7; V gene: TRBV19; CDR3 length: 16; clone size: .; CDR3 protein: CASSILSLAGYHEQYF; CDR3 DNA: TGTGCCAGTAGTATCCTTTCTCTAGCGGGGTACCACGAGCAGTACTTC
D gene: .; J gene: TRBJ1-3; V gene: TRBV19; CDR3 length: 15; clone size: .; CDR3 protein: CASSIGRGTGNTIYF; CDR3 DNA: TGTGCCAGTAGTATCGGAAGGGGCACTGGAAACACCATATATTTT
D gene: .; J gene: TRBJ1-5; V gene: TRBV2; CDR3 length: 15; clone size: .; CDR3 protein: CASSESGRGTQPQHF; CDR3 DNA: TGTGCCAGCAGTGAAAGCGGAAGGGGCACTCAGCCCCAGCATTTT
D gene: .; J gene: TRBJ1-4; V gene: TRBV15; CDR3 length: 16; clone size: .; CDR3 protein: CATSRAVDLIYEKLFF; CDR3 DNA: TGTGCCACCAGCAGAGCGGTAGATTTGATTTATGAAAAACTGTTTTTT
D gene: .; J gene: TRBJ2-3; V gene: TRBV5-1; CDR3 length: 14; clone size: few; CDR3 protein: CASSGGSSTDTQYF; CDR3 DNA: TGCGCCAGCAGCGGAGGGTCTAGCACAGATACGCAGTATTTT
D gene: .; J gene: TRBJ2-5; V gene: TRBV6-2/TRBV6-3; CDR3 length: 11; clone size: many; CDR3 protein: CASSYGGTQYF; CDR3 DNA: TGTGCCAGCAGTTACGGAGGGACCCAGTACTTC
D gene: .; J gene: TRBJ2-7; V gene: TRBV30; CDR3 length: 13; clone size: few; CDR3 protein: CAWSSTGEGEQYF; CDR3 DNA: TGTGCCTGGAGCAGTACAGGGGAGGGCGAGCAGTACTTC
D gene: TRBD2; J gene: TRBJ2-3; V gene: TRBV6-2/TRBV6-3; CDR3 length: 15; clone size: .; CDR3 protein: CASSYSSLAGSTQYF; CDR3 DNA: TGTGCCAGCAGTTACTCGAGTCTAGCGGGATCTACGCAGTATTTT
D gene: .; J gene: TRBJ1-2; V gene: TRBV10-3; CDR3 length: 13; clone size: few; CDR3 protein: CAISESGSDGYTF; CDR3 DNA: TGTGCCATCAGTGAGTCTGGGTCGGATGGCTACACCTTC
D gene: TRBD1; J gene: TRBJ1-1; V gene: TRBV6-1; CDR3 length: 14; clone size: few; CDR3 protein: CATSGQGGHTEAFF; CDR3 DNA: TGTGCCACCTCAGGACAGGGAGGTCACACTGAAGCTTTCTTT
D gene: TRBD1; J gene: TRBJ1-2; V gene: TRBV5-6; CDR3 length: 16; clone size: .; CDR3 protein: CASSFAGTDQPYGYTF; CDR3 DNA: TGTGCCAGCAGCTTCGCCGGGACAGACCAACCCTATGGCTACACCTTC
D gene: .; J gene: TRBJ2-7; V gene: TRBV20-1; CDR3 length: 15; clone size: .; CDR3 protein: CSASGGPSRSYEQYF; CDR3 DNA: TGCAGTGCTAGCGGGGGGCCCTCAAGATCCTACGAGCAGTACTTC
D gene: .; J gene: TRBJ1-1; V gene: TRBV27; CDR3 length: 15; clone size: many; CDR3 protein: CASSLFPSRDTEAFF; CDR3 DNA: TGTGCCAGCAGTTTATTTCCCAGCAGAGATACTGAAGCTTTCTTT
D gene: .; J gene: TRBJ2-1; V gene: TRBV29-1; CDR3 length: 12; clone size: few; CDR3 protein: CSGRTAYNEQFF; CDR3 DNA: TGCAGCGGAAGGACAGCCTACAATGAGCAGTTCTTC
D gene: TRBD2; J gene: TRBJ2-2; V gene: TRBV5-1; CDR3 length: 18; clone size: few; CDR3 protein: CASSLEGPSGGYTGELFF; CDR3 DNA: TGCGCCAGCAGCTTGGAGGGCCCCAGCGGGGGGTACACCGGGGAGCTGTTTTTT
D gene: TRBD1; J gene: TRBJ1-1; V gene: TRBV6-2/TRBV6-3; CDR3 length: 12; clone size: .; CDR3 protein: CASKAGGPEAFF; CDR3 DNA: TGTGCCAGCAAGGCAGGGGGACCTGAAGCTTTCTTT
D gene: .; J gene: TRBJ2-2; V gene: TRBV18; CDR3 length: 19; clone size: few; CDR3 protein: CASSPFDRPRLANTGELFF; CDR3 DNA: TGTGCCAGCTCACCATTCGACAGACCCCGCTTGGCGAACACCGGGGAGCTGTTTTTT
D gene: .; J gene: TRBJ2-5; V gene: TRBV6-1; CDR3 length: 13; clone size: .; CDR3 protein: CASTPGGLETQYF; CDR3 DNA: TGTGCCAGCACCCCCGGAGGATTGGAGACCCAGTACTTC
D gene: .; J gene: TRBJ1-1; V gene: TRBV7-9; CDR3 length: 12; clone size: .; CDR3 protein: CATRDLNTEAFF; CDR3 DNA: TGTGCCACCAGGGACTTGAACACTGAAGCTTTCTTT
D gene: .; J gene: TRBJ2-2; V gene: TRBV11-2; CDR3 length: 14; clone size: few; CDR3 protein: CASSLGLVYGELFF; CDR3 DNA: TGTGCCAGCAGCCTCGGACTGGTGTACGGGGAGCTGTTTTTT
D gene: .; J gene: TRBJ1-3; V gene: TRBV4-2; CDR3 length: 18; clone size: many; CDR3 protein: CASSQVFGRRDSGNTIYF; CDR3 DNA: TGTGCCAGCAGCCAAGTCTTTGGCAGGCGAGACTCTGGAAACACCATATATTTT
D gene: TRBD1; J gene: TRBJ2-3; V gene: TRBV11-1; CDR3 length: 15; clone size: few; CDR3 protein: CASSLGQGSTDTQYF; CDR3 DNA: TGTGCCAGCAGCTTAGGACAGGGGAGCACAGATACGCAGTATTTT
D gene: .; J gene: TRBJ2-3; V gene: TRBV6-2/TRBV6-3; CDR3 length: 12; clone size: .; CDR3 protein: CASSYPADTQYF; CDR3 DNA: TGTGCCAGCAGTTATCCGGCTGATACGCAGTATTTT
D gene: TRBD2; J gene: TRBJ2-3; V gene: TRBV7-8; CDR3 length: 14; clone size: .; CDR3 protein: CASCPSGGTDTQYF; CDR3 DNA: TGTGCCAGCTGCCCCAGCGGGGGAACAGATACGCAGTATTTT
D gene: .; J gene: TRBJ2-7; V gene: TRBV29-1; CDR3 length: 13; clone size: few; CDR3 protein: CSVEDSGPYEQYF; CDR3 DNA: TGCAGCGTTGAAGATTCCGGGCCCTACGAGCAGTACTTC
D gene: .; J gene: TRBJ1-3; V gene: TRBV6-4; CDR3 length: 10; clone size: few; CDR3 protein: CASKASGVYF; CDR3 DNA: TGTGCCAGCAAGGCGTCCGGAGTATATTTT
D gene: .; J gene: TRBJ2-6; V gene: TRBV9; CDR3 length: 13; clone size: .; CDR3 protein: CASSSSGANVLTF; CDR3 DNA: TGTGCCAGCAGTAGCTCTGGGGCCAACGTCCTGACTTTC
D gene: .; J gene: TRBJ2-2; V gene: TRBV20-1; CDR3 length: 15; clone size: .; CDR3 protein: CSARDFRGNTGELFF; CDR3 DNA: TGCAGTGCTAGAGATTTCAGGGGGAACACCGGGGAGCTGTTTTTT
D gene: .; J gene: TRBJ2-7; V gene: TRBV5-1; CDR3 length: 13; clone size: few; CDR3 protein: CASRDQATYEQYF; CDR3 DNA: TGCGCCAGCAGAGACCAGGCCACCTACGAGCAGTACTTC
D gene: .; J gene: TRBJ2-2; V gene: TRBV10-3; CDR3 length: 13; clone size: many; CDR3 protein: CAISESALVELFF; CDR3 DNA: TGTGCCATCAGTGAGTCTGCCCTTGTGGAGCTGTTTTTT
D gene: TRBD1; J gene: TRBJ1-1; V gene: TRBV6-2/TRBV6-3; CDR3 length: 15; clone size: few; CDR3 protein: CASSYSWTGLTEAFF; CDR3 DNA: TGTGCCAGCAGTTACTCGTGGACAGGATTAACTGAAGCTTTCTTT
D gene: .; J gene: TRBJ1-3; V gene: TRBV29-1; CDR3 length: 15; clone size: few; CDR3 protein: CSVLLAPYSGNTIYF; CDR3 DNA: TGCAGCGTCCTCTTAGCACCCTACTCTGGAAACACCATATATTTT